This entry features one T cell receptor beta chain sequence. This clonotype was counted ten times or more. Its antigen is unknown. There are no base qualities to consult, and no much larger clone falls within one base. These data belong to a study of early T cells in non-severe SARS-CoV-2 infection (dated by TCRdb to the early 2020s). At the level of the whole study: Because TCR sequencing was done on bulk RNA from unsorted whole blood, the alpha and beta chains could not be paired. Summary of the overall study and its limitations: VDJdb matching was skewed toward anti-spike CD8 responses and likely underestimated virus-specific expansions by missing private and CD4 specificities.

V is pruned by 9 bases and J by 6 bases, leaving 8 bases of the junction without a gene match. The CDR1 and CDR2 encoded by the germline V gene are KGHDR and SFDVKD. The CDR3 contains 14 residues, cysteine and phenylalanine counted. The retained sequence is limited to the CDR3, 42 bases, with the frame set at the first base. Libraries were prepared through 5' RACE. These reads were obtained on a NextSeq 500. In the TCR library protocol, unique molecular identifiers were attached to individual cDNA molecules to correct for PCR bias and sequencing error. Both TCR alpha and beta chains were sequenced, and tight co-correlation was observed between alpha and beta sequence abundances in each sample. Under the source paper's analysis protocol: Decombinator V4 was used to annotate the V gene, J gene and CDR3 of the TCR sequences. Expanded TCRs were defined as changing significantly between any two time points under a Poisson model with p below 0.0001. TCR abundances were normalised to the total number of TCRs sequenced per sample and expressed as counts per million. TRAV1-2 paired with TRAJ12, TRAJ20 or TRAJ33 defined MAIT TCRs, while TRAV10 paired with TRAJ18 defined iNKT TCRs. A search of VDJdb, accessed on 1 November 2021, was run for TCRs annotated to CMV, EBV and SARS-CoV-2, with TCRs annotated for multiple antigens excluded. TCRdb itself trimmed the public reads at Q25 with fastp, ran MiXCR and retained productive beta chains. Each record represents a unique CDR3 protein, reported with the most common genes and DNA among its rows. The V and J calls reflect TCRdb's pipeline rather than the authors' work. The sample table shows tens of thousands of distinct CDR3 sequences, and about 12% are seen once. The top ten hold approximately 6.4% of the sample.

This was a case-control study nested in a cohort of healthcare workers in London, UK, who had nasopharyngeal swab PCR tests and blood samples taken every week. Healthcare workers were recruited during the week of the UK lockdown, between 23 and 31 March 2020, and followed weekly for up to about 16 weeks. This clonotype was obtained from an adult who was a healthcare worker with PCR-confirmed SARS-CoV-2 infection or an uninfected control (not recorded which). The specimen sequenced was whole blood. The chain is assembled from TRBV24-1 and TRBJ2-3, and 10 bases in between align with TRBD1. The CDR3 loop reads CATAKGQGFDTQYF. The DNA sequence is as follows: TGTGCCACCGCCAAGGGACAGGGGTTTGATACGCAGTATTTT.